This T cell receptor (beta chain) is drawn from a study of blood T cell repertoires in COVID-19. About the study: Some COVID-19 samples were acute and others convalescent; all came from the United States, Italy and Spain.

The germline V gene encodes CDR1 MNHEY and CDR2 SVGEGT. The CDR3 extends over 14 amino acids. The germline V and J ends were trimmed by 2 bases and 2 bases, with 10 bases remaining between them. Using immunoSEQ multiplex PCR, the repertoire was profiled, and TCRdb retains in-frame clones only, with some absent. The data contain about 120,000 clones, approximately 80% of them seen just once; the ten biggest clones take up 30% to 45%. The source of this sequence is a man in his forties with active or convalescent COVID-19. V is TRBV6-2 or TRBV6-3 and J is TRBJ2-7; no clear D gene. The source material was peripheral blood. The CDR3 sequence: CASSYPGNPYEQYF. In DNA, the CDR3 is TGTGCCAGCAGTTACCCAGGCAACCCCTACGAGCAGTACTTC.